Listed below are T cell receptor beta chains from one sample, sequenced in a study of early T cells in non-severe SARS-CoV-2 infection. TCRdb itself ran the 5' RACE reads through MiXCR, one entry per CDR3 protein. The sample contains around 80,000 distinct CDR3 sequences, approximately 12% of which appear only once. Sequencing was carried out using whole blood. The receptor source for this set is an adult who was a healthcare worker with PCR-confirmed SARS-CoV-2 infection or an uninfected control (not recorded which). Each CDR3 is given with its conserved first and last residue. A D gene is named only where the DNA matches it firmly. A row's size may be missing; if present it is once, few, many or a size class.

D gene	V gene	J gene	clone size	CDR3 DNA	CDR3 protein
TRBD2	TRBV12-3/TRBV12-4	TRBJ2-1	few	TGTGCCAGCGGATTCGGGGGGGGACCTTCCTACAATGAGCAGTTCTTC	CASGFGGGPSYNEQFF
.	TRBV29-1	TRBJ2-3	few	TGCAGCGTTGACCCCTCCGACTTCCCTAGCACAGATACGCAGTATTTT	CSVDPSDFPSTDTQYF
TRBD1	TRBV20-1	TRBJ1-1	few	TGCAGTGCTACTACCGGACAGGGTTCTGAAGCTTTCTTT	CSATTGQGSEAFF
TRBD2	TRBV7-8	TRBJ2-4	few	TGTGCCAGCAGCCCAATTAACCGACTAGCGGGAGGGGAAAACATTCAGTACTTC	CASSPINRLAGGENIQYF
TRBD2	TRBV12-3/TRBV12-4	TRBJ2-1	few	TGTGCCAGCAGTTTTACTAGCGGGAATGGTGAGCAGTTCTTC	CASSFTSGNGEQFF
TRBD2	TRBV5-5	TRBJ2-2	many	TGTGCCAGCAGCCTTCGACTAGCGGGAGGGACCGGGGAGCTGTTTTTT	CASSLRLAGGTGELFF
.	TRBV5-1	TRBJ2-1	many	TGCGCCAGCAGCCCTACGAAGTCACTAAGGAGCAATGAGCAGTTCTTC	CASSPTKSLRSNEQFF
.	TRBV28	TRBJ2-2	.	TGTGCCAGCGGCCGGCAGGGAACCGGGGAGCTGTTTTTT	CASGRQGTGELFF
.	TRBV20-1	TRBJ1-5	many	TGCAGTGCTCTCTGGGGTGGGGGTACGGAGCCCCAGCATTTT	CSALWGGGTEPQHF
TRBD1	TRBV2	TRBJ2-1	.	TGTGCCAGCAGTCAGACAGGGGGCAGGTACAATGAGCAGTTCTTC	CASSQTGGRYNEQFF
.	TRBV7-8	TRBJ1-1	.	TGTGCCAGCAGCTTCGCCCACACTGAAGTTTTCTTT	CASSFAHTEVFF
.	TRBV30	TRBJ2-2	.	TGTGCCTGGAGTGCCAATCGGCTGTCCGGGGAGCTGTTTTTT	CAWSANRLSGELFF
.	TRBV5-1	TRBJ2-1	.	TGCGCCAGCAGCTTGGCCCCGGGGAGTAGGAATGAGCAGTTCTTC	CASSLAPGSRNEQFF
.	TRBV28	TRBJ2-7	.	TGTGCCAGCAGTCTTTTGACCTACGAGCAGTACTTC	CASSLLTYEQYF
.	TRBV4-1	TRBJ2-1	few	TGCGCCAGCAGCCATGGTATGAGGGCCAGGAGCTCCTACAATGAGCAGTTCTTC	CASSHGMRARSSYNEQFF
.	TRBV4-1	TRBJ1-4	.	TGCGCCAGCAGCCGCCAGACGCCCCTCCAGAATGAAAAACTGTTTTTT	CASSRQTPLQNEKLFF
TRBD1	TRBV6-1	TRBJ1-5	many	TGTGCCACAATCGACAGGGGCGGTGGCAATCAGCCCCAGCATTTT	CATIDRGGGNQPQHF
TRBD1	TRBV11-3	TRBJ1-2	many	TGTGCCAGCAGCTTATCAGGGGGAGATGGCTACACCTTC	CASSLSGGDGYTF